What follows are 3 T cell receptor beta chains derived from one specimen sequenced in a study of T cell responses to AZD1222 COVID-19 vaccine. Produced via immunoSEQ multiplex PCR; TCRdb's table is partial and in-frame only. The sample holds 110,000 or so clones, approximately 90% seen once. The sequences come from peripheral blood, collected 28 days after the second AZD1222 dose. These receptors all stem from an adult who received the AZD1222 COVID-19 vaccine.

The rearrangement links TRBV23-1 to TRBJ1-1, with TRBD1 as a possible D gene (5 bases). TRBV23-1 is classed as an ORF, of uncertain function. The CDR3 length is 12 residues. The ends were cut back, 7 bases at V and 11 bases at J, with 17 bases in the middle. CDR3 in amino acids: CASTPPRGEAFF. For the CDR3, the DNA is TGCGCCAGCACCCCCCCCCGGGGCGAGGCTTTCTTT.

The chain uses TRBV6-5 and TRBJ1-1, with D perhaps matching TRBD1 (6 bases). Trimming cost V 6 bases and J 1 base, with 9 bases left between them. CDR1 is MNHEY and CDR2 is SVGAGI in the germline V gene. The CDR3 covers 13 residues. CDR3 DNA: TGTGCCAGCAGAAAGGACAGGAACACTGAAGCTTTCTTT. Translating gives CASRKDRNTEAFF.

The DNA for the CDR3 is TGTGCCAGCAGCTTCGGACAGGGGATTTCGTACGGCTACACCTTC. As protein: CASSFGQGISYGYTF. This rearrangement joins TRBV7-9 to TRBJ1-2; 9 nucleotides line up with TRBD1. The CDR3 loop spans 15 amino acids. V shed 3 bases, J shed 8 bases, and the junction held 10 bases outside the gene matches. Germline V gene lookup returns CDR1 SEHNR and CDR2 FQNEAQ (reference sequence).